The rows below give T cell receptor beta chains drawn from one sample of a study of cytomegalovirus exposure and HLA in healthy donors. Sequenced by immunoSEQ multiplex PCR; TCRdb stores in-frame clones only, minus some. The data hold tens of thousands of clones, with around 95% observed a single time. Sequences were obtained from PBMCs. The source is a woman aged 18-29 years in good health and CMV-seronegative. Each CDR3 is given with its conserved first and last residue. The D gene is left open where the match is weak. Only some rows state a clone size, as once, few, many or a class for expanded clones.

d_gene: TRBD2; j_gene: TRBJ2-5; v_gene: TRBV18; abundance: NA; CDR3nt: TGTGCCAGCTCACCTAGCGGGATCCAAGAGACCCAGTACTTC; CDR3aa: CASSPSGIQETQYF
d_gene: TRBD2; j_gene: TRBJ2-1; v_gene: TRBV6-4; abundance: NA; CDR3nt: TGTGCCAGCAGTGCGGCGGGAGGCTCCTACAATGAGCAGTTCTTC; CDR3aa: CASSAAGGSYNEQFF
d_gene: NA; j_gene: TRBJ1-4; v_gene: TRBV4-3; abundance: once; CDR3nt: TGCGCCAGCAGCCAACCAGGGAAGGGCGAAAAACTGTTTTTT; CDR3aa: CASSQPGKGEKLFF
d_gene: TRBD1; j_gene: TRBJ1-4; v_gene: TRBV5-1; abundance: NA; CDR3nt: TGCGCCAGCTCCGAGGGGGACAGACTTCTTGAAAAACTGTTTTTT; CDR3aa: CASSEGDRLLEKLFF
d_gene: NA; j_gene: TRBJ2-7; v_gene: TRBV6-5; abundance: few; CDR3nt: TGTGCCAGCAGCATAAGTTCTGGGAGCTACGAGCAGTACTTC; CDR3aa: CASSISSGSYEQYF
d_gene: TRBD2; j_gene: TRBJ2-2; v_gene: TRBV4-3; abundance: NA; CDR3nt: TGCGCCAGCAGCCAAGAACTAGCGGGGGGGCCCGGGGAGCTGTTTTTT; CDR3aa: CASSQELAGGPGELFF
d_gene: TRBD1; j_gene: TRBJ2-7; v_gene: TRBV29-1; abundance: NA; CDR3nt: TGCAGCTACACAGGGGGCGCTGGCTACGAGCAGTACTTC; CDR3aa: CSYTGGAGYEQYF
d_gene: TRBD1; j_gene: TRBJ2-5; v_gene: TRBV5-1; abundance: once; CDR3nt: TGCGCCAGCAGCGCAGACCAAACAGGGGTCGAAGAGACCCAGTACTTC; CDR3aa: CASSADQTGVEETQYF
d_gene: NA; j_gene: TRBJ1-1; v_gene: TRBV6-6; abundance: NA; CDR3nt: TGTGCCAGCATAGGTGTCCCAGGGGTATCGGACACTGAAGCTTTCTTT; CDR3aa: CASIGVPGVSDTEAFF
d_gene: NA; j_gene: TRBJ1-5; v_gene: TRBV23-1; abundance: NA; CDR3nt: TGCGCCAGCTCCCCAAGGGCCCCTCGGGAGGATCAGCCCCAGCATTTT; CDR3aa: CASSPRAPREDQPQHF
d_gene: NA; j_gene: TRBJ2-1; v_gene: TRBV2; abundance: NA; CDR3nt: TGTGCCAGCAGTCCGACTAGTTTCTCCTACAATGAGCAGTTCTTC; CDR3aa: CASSPTSFSYNEQFF
d_gene: TRBD2; j_gene: TRBJ2-1; v_gene: TRBV19; abundance: NA; CDR3nt: TGTGCCAGTAGTAGGACTAGCGGGGGGGCCTACAATGAGCAGTTCTTC; CDR3aa: CASSRTSGGAYNEQFF
d_gene: TRBD2; j_gene: TRBJ2-7; v_gene: TRBV6-5; abundance: NA; CDR3nt: TGTGCCAGCACTTCGCTAGCGGGAAACGAGCAGTACTTC; CDR3aa: CASTSLAGNEQYF
d_gene: NA; j_gene: TRBJ2-7; v_gene: TRBV4-1; abundance: NA; CDR3nt: TGCGCCAGCAGCCGGACACAGATACTACTCTACGAGCAGTACTTC; CDR3aa: CASSRTQILLYEQYF
d_gene: NA; j_gene: TRBJ1-5; v_gene: TRBV11-3; abundance: NA; CDR3nt: TGTGCCAGCACCACCCAGGACACTCTTTATCAGCCCCAGCATTTT; CDR3aa: CASTTQDTLYQPQHF
d_gene: TRBD2; j_gene: TRBJ2-3; v_gene: TRBV18; abundance: NA; CDR3nt: TGTGCCAGCTCATCGACGGGAGGCCCAGATACGCAGTATTTT; CDR3aa: CASSSTGGPDTQYF
d_gene: TRBD1; j_gene: TRBJ2-1; v_gene: TRBV19; abundance: NA; CDR3nt: TGTGCCAGTAGTACACCCGGGACAGGGGGCGTGCAGTTCTTC; CDR3aa: CASSTPGTGGVQFF
d_gene: TRBD1; j_gene: TRBJ1-2; v_gene: TRBV7-8; abundance: NA; CDR3nt: TGTGCCAGCAGCCGACAGGGCCCCTATGGCTACACCTTC; CDR3aa: CASSRQGPYGYTF
d_gene: TRBD1; j_gene: TRBJ1-1; v_gene: TRBV7-9; abundance: NA; CDR3nt: TGTGCCAGCAGACTACCATTTGTCGGGACAGTGAACACTGAAGCTTTCTTT; CDR3aa: CASRLPFVGTVNTEAFF
d_gene: NA; j_gene: TRBJ1-2; v_gene: TRBV27; abundance: NA; CDR3nt: TGTGCCAGCAGTTCAGCGGAAGTAGGGAACTATGGCTACACCTTC; CDR3aa: CASSSAEVGNYGYTF
d_gene: NA; j_gene: TRBJ2-2; v_gene: TRBV5-4; abundance: NA; CDR3nt: TGTGCCAGCAGCTTGGACGACGTGGCAGGTACCGGGGAGCTGTTTTTT; CDR3aa: CASSLDDVAGTGELFF
d_gene: TRBD1; j_gene: TRBJ1-2; v_gene: TRBV9; abundance: NA; CDR3nt: TGTGCCAGCAGGTCGGGACAGGGTATCTATGGCTACACCTTC; CDR3aa: CASRSGQGIYGYTF
d_gene: NA; j_gene: TRBJ1-2; v_gene: TRBV5-4; abundance: NA; CDR3nt: TGTGCCAGCATCCCACAGGGTCAAGGCTATGGCTACACCTTC; CDR3aa: CASIPQGQGYGYTF
d_gene: NA; j_gene: TRBJ2-7; v_gene: TRBV5-1; abundance: NA; CDR3nt: TGCGCCAGCCATGGATCAGGGAGCGGGGAGCAGTACTTC; CDR3aa: CASHGSGSGEQYF
d_gene: NA; j_gene: TRBJ1-6; v_gene: TRBV2; abundance: NA; CDR3nt: TGTGCCAGCAGTAGTCCGGTACAGAGCTCCTATAATTCACCCCTCCACTTT; CDR3aa: CASSSPVQSSYNSPLHF
d_gene: TRBD2; j_gene: TRBJ2-7; v_gene: TRBV7-8; abundance: NA; CDR3nt: TGTGCCAGCACCAATTTGGGACTAGCGCGGGAGCAGTACTTC; CDR3aa: CASTNLGLAREQYF
d_gene: TRBD2; j_gene: TRBJ2-1; v_gene: TRBV4-1; abundance: NA; CDR3nt: TGCGCCAGCAGCCAAGTATGGGCTAGCGGGAGAAATGAGCAGTTCTTC; CDR3aa: CASSQVWASGRNEQFF
d_gene: NA; j_gene: TRBJ1-3; v_gene: TRBV7-9; abundance: NA; CDR3nt: TGTGCCAGCACCTTCGGGACAAACTCTGGAAACACCATATATTTT; CDR3aa: CASTFGTNSGNTIYF
d_gene: NA; j_gene: TRBJ2-7; v_gene: TRBV6-1; abundance: NA; CDR3nt: TGTGCCAGCAGTGAGGGGGGATTTCCCGAGCAGTACTTC; CDR3aa: CASSEGGFPEQYF
d_gene: TRBD2; j_gene: TRBJ2-7; v_gene: TRBV10-2; abundance: NA; CDR3nt: TGCGCCAGCAGACTAGCGGGAGCGCCGCACGAGCAGTACTTC; CDR3aa: CASRLAGAPHEQYF
d_gene: TRBD1; j_gene: TRBJ1-1; v_gene: TRBV4-3; abundance: NA; CDR3nt: TGCGCCAGCAGCCAAGATAAGAGGGGGCTTGAAGCTTTCTTT; CDR3aa: CASSQDKRGLEAFF
d_gene: TRBD1; j_gene: TRBJ1-1; v_gene: TRBV7-8; abundance: NA; CDR3nt: TGTGCCAGCAGTTATACAGGGGGCGAGGACACTGAAGCTTTCTTT; CDR3aa: CASSYTGGEDTEAFF
d_gene: NA; j_gene: TRBJ1-1; v_gene: TRBV7-2; abundance: NA; CDR3nt: TGTGCCAGCAGCTTAGCGCCGACAGAGAACACTGAAGCTTTCTTT; CDR3aa: CASSLAPTENTEAFF
d_gene: TRBD2; j_gene: TRBJ2-5; v_gene: TRBV6-1; abundance: NA; CDR3nt: TGTGCCAGCAGTGCCGGGGGGGCGTTGGAGACCCAGTACTTC; CDR3aa: CASSAGGALETQYF
d_gene: TRBD1; j_gene: TRBJ2-7; v_gene: TRBV9; abundance: NA; CDR3nt: TGTGCCAGCAGCGTAAGCCCCAGGGGGCATGAGCAGTACTTC; CDR3aa: CASSVSPRGHEQYF
d_gene: NA; j_gene: TRBJ1-4; v_gene: TRBV4-2; abundance: NA; CDR3nt: TGTGCCAGCAGCCAAGATCCCTCTCGGAGGGAAAAACTGTTTTTT; CDR3aa: CASSQDPSRREKLFF
d_gene: NA; j_gene: TRBJ2-1; v_gene: TRBV19; abundance: NA; CDR3nt: TGTGCCAGTAGAGAGAGGCGCAGCTCCTACAATGAGCAGTTCTTC; CDR3aa: CASRERRSSYNEQFF
d_gene: TRBD1; j_gene: TRBJ1-2; v_gene: TRBV29-1; abundance: NA; CDR3nt: TGCAGCGTTGCAAGGGACAGCATGATTAACTATGGCTACACCTTC; CDR3aa: CSVARDSMINYGYTF
d_gene: NA; j_gene: TRBJ1-1; v_gene: TRBV5-1; abundance: NA; CDR3nt: TGCGCCAGCAGCTCCGCCGGACAGAACACTGAAGCTTTCTTT; CDR3aa: CASSSAGQNTEAFF
d_gene: NA; j_gene: TRBJ2-2; v_gene: TRBV5-4; abundance: NA; CDR3nt: TGTGCCAGCAGCCCCCCAGTCGGGCAGGGCAACACCGGGGAGCTGTTTTTT; CDR3aa: CASSPPVGQGNTGELFF
d_gene: TRBD1; j_gene: TRBJ2-1; v_gene: TRBV13; abundance: NA; CDR3nt: TGTGCCAGCAGCTTTCCGGGGCAGGGGGTAGGGCAGTTCTTC; CDR3aa: CASSFPGQGVGQFF
d_gene: NA; j_gene: TRBJ2-5; v_gene: TRBV5-6; abundance: NA; CDR3nt: TGTGCCAGCAGCTTGGCCAGGCGCGGGAAAGAGACCCAGTACTTC; CDR3aa: CASSLARRGKETQYF
d_gene: TRBD1; j_gene: TRBJ2-5; v_gene: TRBV7-2; abundance: NA; CDR3nt: TGTGCCAGCAGCCGCGACAGGGTAGGAAAGACCCAGTACTTC; CDR3aa: CASSRDRVGKTQYF
d_gene: NA; j_gene: TRBJ1-5; v_gene: TRBV28; abundance: once; CDR3nt: TGTGCCAGCAGTTTTGCCAGTCATAGCAATCAGCCCCAGCATTTT; CDR3aa: CASSFASHSNQPQHF
d_gene: TRBD1; j_gene: TRBJ2-3; v_gene: TRBV2; abundance: once; CDR3nt: TGTGCCAGAAACCGGGACAGGGTGACAGATACGCAGTATTTT; CDR3aa: CARNRDRVTDTQYF
d_gene: NA; j_gene: TRBJ1-3; v_gene: TRBV7-9; abundance: NA; CDR3nt: TGTGCCAGCTATTGGGGGGTAGTTGGAAACACCATATATTTT; CDR3aa: CASYWGVVGNTIYF
d_gene: NA; j_gene: TRBJ1-2; v_gene: TRBV9; abundance: NA; CDR3nt: TGTGCCAGCAGCGTCGGTCTCCAGGGGGGCTACACCTTC; CDR3aa: CASSVGLQGGYTF
d_gene: NA; j_gene: TRBJ2-7; v_gene: TRBV5-5; abundance: NA; CDR3nt: TGTGCCAGCAGCTTGACAGGGTCCGAGCAGTACTTC; CDR3aa: CASSLTGSEQYF
d_gene: NA; j_gene: TRBJ1-6; v_gene: TRBV27; abundance: NA; CDR3nt: TGTGCCAGCAGTTTATTAGGGAGTTCGAATTCACCCCTCCACTTT; CDR3aa: CASSLLGSSNSPLHF
d_gene: TRBD2; j_gene: TRBJ2-5; v_gene: TRBV30; abundance: NA; CDR3nt: TGTGCCTGGAGCCGCCGGACTAGCCAGGAGACCCAGTACTTC; CDR3aa: CAWSRRTSQETQYF
d_gene: NA; j_gene: TRBJ1-1; v_gene: TRBV7-2; abundance: once; CDR3nt: TGTGCCAGCAGCCCCCCAAAGAACACTGAAGCTTTCTTT; CDR3aa: CASSPPKNTEAFF
d_gene: TRBD1; j_gene: TRBJ1-2; v_gene: TRBV7-9; abundance: NA; CDR3nt: TGTGCCAGCAGCTTACGACAGGGCTATGGCTACACCTTC; CDR3aa: CASSLRQGYGYTF